Listed below are T cell receptor beta chains from one sample, sequenced in a study of T cells after yellow fever vaccination. TCRdb fed the 5' RACE reads into MiXCR, producing one record per CDR3 protein. The sample carries fewer than 650,000 distinct CDR3 sequences, 20% to 25% recorded once. Source: PBMCs, taken roughly 23 days after the first yellow fever vaccination. These receptors all stem from a man aged 18 to 29 who received the YFV17D yellow fever vaccine. CDR3s include the opening cysteine and the closing phenylalanine or tryptophan. A D gene is named only where the DNA matches it firmly. Size is stated for part of the rows, as once, few or many counts, or as a class when the clone is expanded.

v_call,d_call,clone_size,j_call,cdr3_nt,cdr3_aa
TRBV7-2,.,few,TRBJ1-6,TGTGCCAGCAGCCAAGGGCCCTATAATTCACCCCTCCACTTT,CASSQGPYNSPLHF
TRBV25-1,.,.,TRBJ2-4,TGTGCCAGCAGTCCTTCTTTAGCCAAAAACATTCAGTACTTC,CASSPSLAKNIQYF
TRBV7-3,TRBD2,.,TRBJ2-3,TGTGCCAGCAGCTGGACTAGCGGGGGGACCTACACAGATACGCAGTATTTT,CASSWTSGGTYTDTQYF
TRBV20-1,TRBD1,.,TRBJ2-5,TGCAGTGCTAGGCCCCCGTGGACAGGGCCAGAGACCCAGTACTTC,CSARPPWTGPETQYF
TRBV18,.,few,TRBJ2-3,TGTGCCAGCTCACTCGAGCTAGCCTACACAGATACGCAGTATTTT,CASSLELAYTDTQYF
TRBV9,.,.,TRBJ2-5,TGTGCCAGCAGCGTAGCTTCGGGGGAAGAGACCCAGTACTTC,CASSVASGEETQYF
TRBV14,.,.,TRBJ2-1,TGTGCCAGCAGCCAAGCGTTTCAGGGCAGCTCCTACAATGAGCAGTTCTTC,CASSQAFQGSSYNEQFF
TRBV4-1,.,once,TRBJ2-1,TGCGCCAGCAGCCAAGGTAGTGGGAGAACCTACAATGAGCAGTTCTTC,CASSQGSGRTYNEQFF
TRBV5-1,TRBD1,few,TRBJ2-5,TGCGCCAGCAGCTTGGTAGGGGGACAGTACCAAGAGACCCAGTACTTC,CASSLVGGQYQETQYF
TRBV11-2,.,few,TRBJ2-3,TGTGCCAGCAGCCCTCTAGGGGGAGCGGAGAGCACAGATACGCAGTATTTT,CASSPLGGAESTDTQYF
TRBV6-5,TRBD1,.,TRBJ2-7,TGTGCCAGCAGTTACGGGACAGGGGGCTCGACCTACGAGCAGTACTTC,CASSYGTGGSTYEQYF
TRBV5-1,TRBD1,few,TRBJ2-1,TGCGCCAGCAGACTCCGACAGGGGGCCTGGGATGAGCAGTTCTTC,CASRLRQGAWDEQFF
TRBV10-1,TRBD1,few,TRBJ1-1,TGCGCCAGCAGTGATGACAGGGGTACTGAAGCTTTCTTT,CASSDDRGTEAFF
TRBV28,.,few,TRBJ1-4,TGTGCCAGCAGTGGAATAGAGGCTAATGAAAAACTGTTTTTT,CASSGIEANEKLFF
TRBV6-2/TRBV6-3,.,few,TRBJ1-2,TGTGCCAGCAGTTACTCCAGTTCTAGGGGCTACACCTTC,CASSYSSSRGYTF
TRBV20-1,.,many,TRBJ2-1,TGCAGTGCTAGAGATTCGACAGGCCCCTACAATGAGCAGTTCTTC,CSARDSTGPYNEQFF
TRBV7-2,.,many,TRBJ2-3,TGTGCCAGCAGCTTAGGATCGAGCGGGGATACGCAGTATTTT,CASSLGSSGDTQYF
TRBV5-1,.,few,TRBJ2-1,TGCGCCAGCAGCTTGGAGGGGCGGAACCTATACAATGAGCAGTTCTTC,CASSLEGRNLYNEQFF
TRBV29-1,.,.,TRBJ2-5,TGCAGCGTTGTTGGCCGCGGCGGGGAGGAGACCCAGTACTTC,CSVVGRGGEETQYF
TRBV24-1,.,.,TRBJ2-3,TGTGCCACAAGGGACACAACAGATACGCAGTATTTT,CATRDTTDTQYF
TRBV14,.,many,TRBJ2-1,TGTGCCAGCAGCCAAAGTGGACCCAATGAGCAGTTCTTC,CASSQSGPNEQFF
TRBV12-3/TRBV12-4,.,.,TRBJ2-7,TGTGCCAGCAGCCCGGACACGACCTACGAGCAGTACTTC,CASSPDTTYEQYF
TRBV10-3,.,.,TRBJ2-7,TGTGCCATCAGTGAAGGACAAGCCACGGTCTACGAGCAGTACTTC,CAISEGQATVYEQYF
TRBV18,TRBD1,.,TRBJ1-1,TGTGCCAGCTCACCACAAACAGGGGGAGCGCCTGAAGCTTTCTTT,CASSPQTGGAPEAFF
TRBV24-1,.,.,TRBJ1-5,TGTGCCACCAACAGACAGGGCAATCAGCCCCAGCATTTT,CATNRQGNQPQHF
TRBV29-1,.,.,TRBJ2-3,TGCAGCGTTGAGGGCGGTATAACAGATACGCAGTATTTT,CSVEGGITDTQYF
TRBV7-8,.,few,TRBJ2-5,TGTGCCAGCAGCTTAGTTCTGGGGTCGGAGACCCAGTACTTC,CASSLVLGSETQYF
TRBV2,.,few,TRBJ1-5,TGTGCCAGCACCACAGTGGGTGGTTATCAGCCCCAGCATTTT,CASTTVGGYQPQHF
TRBV18,.,.,TRBJ2-5,TGTGCCAGCTCACCTTTTGCGCAAGAGACCCAGTACTTC,CASSPFAQETQYF
TRBV7-2,.,few,TRBJ2-1,TGTGCCAGCAGCCCTCGTGGGGGGGGCGGGCGCAGGAATGAGCAGTTCTTC,CASSPRGGGGRRNEQFF
TRBV15,.,few,TRBJ2-5,TGTGCCACCAGCACCCGAAGTTTGGGAGGGGGGGAGACCCAGTACTTC,CATSTRSLGGGETQYF
TRBV5-4,.,.,TRBJ2-1,TGTGCCAGCAGCCATCCCCTAGGAGAGAATGAGCAGTTCTTC,CASSHPLGENEQFF
TRBV27,TRBD1,.,TRBJ2-3,TGTGCCAGCAGTCAAACGGACAGGGGGTTGACAGATACGCAGTATTTT,CASSQTDRGLTDTQYF
TRBV5-6,TRBD1,few,TRBJ2-1,TGTGCCAGCAGCTTGATTGCCGGGACAGGGCCCAACAATGAGCAGTTCTTC,CASSLIAGTGPNNEQFF
TRBV20-1,.,.,TRBJ1-5,TGCAGTGCTAGAGGACCCCAGGGCAATCAGCCCCAGCATTTT,CSARGPQGNQPQHF
TRBV2,TRBD1,.,TRBJ2-7,TGTGCCAGCAGCGAAAGGGGGTCAGGGGGCTACGAGCAGTACTTC,CASSERGSGGYEQYF
TRBV9,TRBD1,few,TRBJ2-1,TGTGCCAGCAGCGTAGCCGGGACAGGGGGGGCAGGTGAGCAGTTCTTC,CASSVAGTGGAGEQFF
TRBV20-1,.,few,TRBJ2-3,TGCAGTGCAGGGCGGACTAGCACAGATACGCAGTATTTT,CSAGRTSTDTQYF
TRBV5-5,.,many,TRBJ2-5,TGTGCCAGCAGCTTGATTTCTACAGGGGAGACCCAGTACTTC,CASSLISTGETQYF
TRBV7-9,.,.,TRBJ1-1,TGTGCCAGCAGCTTAGATCGTGTCAGAGTGAACACTGAAGCTTTCTTT,CASSLDRVRVNTEAFF
TRBV5-1,TRBD1,.,TRBJ1-1,TGCGCCAGCAGCTTGGTGGGGACAGTGAACACTGAAGCTTTCTTT,CASSLVGTVNTEAFF
TRBV10-3,.,.,TRBJ2-3,TGTGCCATCAGTGAGACTGGAAGCACAGATACGCAGTATTTT,CAISETGSTDTQYF
TRBV7-9,TRBD1,.,TRBJ2-7,TGTGCCAGCAGCCCAAGCAGGGGACAGGGTTCGTACGAGCAGTACTTC,CASSPSRGQGSYEQYF
TRBV12-3/TRBV12-4,TRBD2,few,TRBJ2-5,TGTGCCAGCAGTTTCGGCGGGGGTAAGACCCAGTACTTC,CASSFGGGKTQYF
TRBV29-1,.,few,TRBJ2-1,TGCAGCGCTGGGGGCAGGTACAATGAGCAGTTCTTC,CSAGGRYNEQFF